This T cell receptor beta chain derives from a study of cytomegalovirus exposure and HLA in healthy donors. Regarding this clone: The antigen is undetermined.

There are 16 residues in the CDR3. With 0 bases removed from V and 2 bases from J, the gap between germline ends came to 13 bases. Germline-derived CDR1 and CDR2 are SGHTA and FQGNSA. PCR involved 60 Vbeta and 13 Jbeta primers. Repertoires were generated with immunoSEQ multiplex PCR, while TCRdb's copy carries only in-frame clones and drops some. The sample lists about 40,000 clones; 82% were seen once. Study-level results: V segments that were indistinguishable, TRBV6-2 and TRBV6-3 among them, were omitted from analysis. Roughly uniform depth of sequencing across donors was assumed in presence/absence analyses. Later analysis demonstrated an association between a missense DCLRE1C variant and TCR beta V- and J-gene trimming. In a later analysis, compared with equally common non-associated chains, HLA-associated beta chains were more expanded.

V gene TRBV7-2 combines with J gene TRBJ1-1; D perhaps matches TRBD1 (5 bases). The sequenced material came from PBMCs. The receptor was derived from a woman under 30 in good health and CMV-seropositive. The CDR3 nucleotides read TGTGCCAGCAGCTTAGCGGGGGGGGGAATAAACACTGAAGCTTTCTTT. Residues: CASSLAGGGINTEAFF.